The 29 T cell receptor beta chains given below trace back to one sample, sequenced in a study of blood T cells in healthy people across ages. A second PCR, run for roughly 7 to 12 cycles, used a sample-barcoded 5' primer plus a J-beta primer mix. TCRdb processed the 5' RACE reads anew with MiXCR; each CDR3 protein has one entry. Among around 1,900,000 distinct CDR3 sequences listed, approximately 40% were seen once. The source material was blood. These receptors all come from a human donor in good health.

In this sample, this clonotype turned up a few times. The rearrangement uses TRBV11-3 and TRBJ2-1, with D perhaps TRBD2 (5 bases). Germline V gene lookup returns CDR1 SGHNT and CDR2 YENEEA. V lost 7 bases and J 7 bases, leaving 17 bases between the germline ends. CDR3 length: 14 amino acids. The CDR3 DNA reads TGTGCCAGCACGCACGGGAACATCCCTAATGAGCAGTTCTTC. It specifies CASTHGNIPNEQFF.

This clonotype came up a few times. The rearrangement uses TRBV7-2 and TRBJ1-2, with no clear D. Deletions cut 2 bases from V and 8 bases from J, with 12 bases between. The length of the CDR3 is 13 residues. The germline CDR1 and CDR2 sequences are SGHTA and FQGNSA. The CDR3: CASSLRQGRGYTF. Written as DNA, the CDR3 is TGTGCCAGCAGCTTACGACAAGGCAGGGGCTACACCTTC.

The rearrangement joins TRBV7-2 to TRBJ2-4, with 9 bases identical to TRBD1. V was pared by 1 base and J by 4 bases, with 8 bases of the junction left unmatched. Germline CDR1 reads SGHTA; CDR2 reads FQGNSA. The CDR3 loop spans 17 amino acids. CDR3 protein: CASSLEYWGQGKNIQYF. CDR3 in DNA: TGTGCCAGCAGCTTAGAATACTGGGGACAGGGTAAAAACATTCAGTACTTC.

The V and J genes are TRBV6-4 and TRBJ2-1, with 9 bases lining up with TRBD2. V lost 8 bases and J lost 7; bases outside the gene matches: 9. Per germline, CDR1 MRHNA and CDR2 SNTAGT. This CDR3 is built from 14 residues. CDR3 in amino acids: CASSRAGGLNEQFF. CDR3 coding DNA: TGTGCCAGCTCCCGGGCGGGGGGGCTTAATGAGCAGTTCTTC.

V is TRBV5-1 and J is TRBJ1-1; 7 bases map to TRBD1. There are 16 residues in the CDR3. The trim removed 7 bases at V and 0 bases at J, leaving 12 bases unmatched. Germline assignment: CDR1 SGHRS and CDR2 YFSETQ. The CDR3 region has the DNA TGCGCCAGCCAACAGGGGTTAAGGCCAATGAACACTGAAGCTTTCTTT. Translation gives CASQQGLRPMNTEAFF. The full variable domain, rest sourced from reference TRBV5-1 and TRBJ1-1, is KAGVTQTPRYLIKTRGQQVTLSCSPISGHRSVSWYQQTPGQGLQFLFEYFSETQRNKGNFPGRFSGRQFSNSRSEMNVSTLELGDSALYLCASQQGLRPMNTEAFFGQGTRLTVV.

This clonotype was seen more than once but under ten times. This chain uses TRBV6-1 with TRBJ1-2; D unresolved. The CDR3 extends over 10 amino acids. The germline V gene encodes CDR1 MNHNS and CDR2 SASEGT. Trimming shortened V by 10 bases and J by 5 bases, and 8 bases separated the two germline ends. The CDR3 loop is CATQAYGYTF. The CDR3 DNA sequence: TGTGCCACTCAGGCATATGGCTACACCTTC.

J is TRBJ1-2 and V is TRBV6-6; 7 bases align to TRBD1. The CDR3 has 13 amino acids. The V and J ends lost 4 bases and 6 bases, in that order; junction bases with no gene match: 5. In germline, CDR1 is MNHNY, CDR2 SVGAGI (reference sequence). The CDR3 sequence is CASSLQGMDGYTF. As DNA, the CDR3 is TGTGCCAGCAGTTTACAGGGGATGGATGGCTACACCTTC.

This sequence joins TRBV7-2 and TRBJ2-1; D may be TRBD2 (5 bases). The germline V gene has CDR1 SGHTA and CDR2 FQGNSA. The V and J ends lost 5 bases and 8 bases respectively, with 16 bases between them. The CDR3 loop spans 14 amino acids. For the CDR3, the DNA is TGTGCCAGCAGCCCATATACGACCGGGGATGAGCAGTTCTTC. It specifies CASSPYTTGDEQFF.

The chain carries TRBV28 and TRBJ1-5, with D possibly matching TRBD1 (5 bases). Trimming left V 3 bases short and J 1 base short, with 16 bases between. This CDR3 is 17 amino acids long. CDR1 and CDR2 from the germline V gene are MDHEN and SYDVKM. CDR3 amino acids: CASSFFNGGGSNQPQHF. CDR3 bases: TGTGCCAGCAGTTTTTTTAACGGGGGTGGGAGCAATCAGCCCCAGCATTTT.

This clonotype was detected only a few times. This sequence joins TRBV27 and TRBJ1-2; no definite D call. The V end was cut by 0 bases, the J end by 9 bases, with 14 bases between. CDR3 length: 14 residues. CDR1 is MNHEY and CDR2 is SMNVEV in the germline V gene (reference sequence). In DNA, the CDR3 is TGTGCCAGCAGTTTATCCGGGTGGGCAGACAGCTACACCTTC. Translation: CASSLSGWADSYTF.

This clonotype was counted only a few times. The gene calls are TRBV20-1 and TRBJ2-1, with no clear D. CDR1 is DFQATT and CDR2 is SNEGSKA in the germline V gene (reference sequence). V lost 6 bases, J lost 3 bases, and 9 bases lay in between. This CDR3 is built from 12 residues. The CDR3 bases are TGCAGTGCAAATCCCCGCTACAATGAGCAGTTCTTC. Protein product: CSANPRYNEQFF.

The chain recombines TRBV7-8 with TRBJ2-1, with 13 bases aligning to TRBD2. This CDR3 comprises 16 residues. CDR1 is SGHVS, CDR2 FQNEAQ, per germline. After removal of 1 base from V and 5 bases from J, the junction contained 2 bases not matched to a gene. CDR3 sequence (DNA): TGTGCCAGCAGCTTAGGAGGACTAGCGGGGGACAATGAGCAGTTCTTC. This encodes CASSLGGLAGDNEQFF.

This clonotype appeared a few times. V gene TRBV12-3 or TRBV12-4 combines with J gene TRBJ1-1; D unresolved. CDR3 length: 13 residues. The V end was cut by 3 bases, the J end by 6 bases, with 11 bases between. The CDR3 nucleotides read TGTGCCAGCAGTTTTCTGGGTACGGCTGAAGCTTTCTTT. Translating it yields CASSFLGTAEAFF.

This clonotype was counted only a few times. This rearrangement joins TRBV5-6 to TRBJ2-7, with D perhaps matching TRBD2 (6 bases). The germline CDR1 and CDR2 sequences are SGHDT and YYEEEE. V was trimmed by 3 bases and J by 3 bases, leaving 13 bases between them. The CDR3 extends over 14 amino acids. CDR3 nucleotide sequence: TGTGCCAGCAGCTCGCGGGACGCCGTCTACGAGCAGTACTTC. Translated: CASSSRDAVYEQYF.

The chain recombines TRBV7-2 with TRBJ2-7; D is perhaps TRBD1 (5 bases). CDR3 length equals 14 residues. The V gene's germline CDR1 is SGHTA and CDR2 FQGNSA. Trimming took off 0 bases at V and 6 bases at J, with 12 bases between the two ends. CDR3 bases: TGTGCCAGCAGCTTAGCGGGCAGGGTTAGCGAGCAGTACTTC. It yields the protein CASSLAGRVSEQYF. The full variable domain, in which reference TRBV7-2 and TRBJ2-7 provide the parts outside the CDR3, is GAGVSQSPSNKVTEKGKDVELRCDPISGHTALYWYRQSLGQGLEFLIYFQGNSAPDKSGLPSDRFSAERTGGSVSTLTIQRTQQEDSAVYLCASSLAGRVSEQYFGPGTRLTVT.

This clonotype was seen a few times. The chain is built from TRBV20-1 and TRBJ1-1; tentatively, D is TRBD1 (6 bases). Germline CDR1 reads DFQATT; CDR2 reads SNEGSKA (reference sequence). The CDR3 totals 11 residues. V was shortened by 3 bases and J by 11 bases, with 13 bases between the two germline ends. CDR3 nucleotide sequence: TGCAGTGCTAGTAGGCCAGGGGTGGCTTTCTTT. Translation: CSASRPGVAFF.

The chain uses TRBV6-2 or TRBV6-3 and TRBJ1-2; no clear D. V was pared by 1 base and J by 3 bases, with 6 bases between. The CDR3 is made up of 13 amino acids. Germline V gene sequence: CDR1 MNHEY, CDR2 SVGEGT. DNA for the CDR3: TGTGCCAGCAGTTACTACCAGGACTATGGCTACACCTTC. Translating gives CASSYYQDYGYTF.

In this sample, this clonotype turned up a few times. The chain combines TRBV20-1 with TRBJ2-3; D possibly corresponds to TRBD1 (6 bases). Looked up from germline, CDR1 is DFQATT and CDR2 is SNEGSKA (reference sequence). The length of the CDR3 is 15 residues. The ends were cut back, 1 base at V and 0 bases at J, with 11 bases in the middle. The CDR3 sequence is CSARVGADSTDTQYF. CDR3 nucleotides: TGCAGTGCTAGAGTGGGGGCAGATAGCACAGATACGCAGTATTTT.

The V call is TRBV20-1, the J call TRBJ2-5; D is possibly TRBD1 (5 bases). V lost 4 bases, J lost 1 base, and 7 bases lay in between. Germline CDR1 reads DFQATT; CDR2 reads SNEGSKA (reference sequence). The length of the CDR3 is 12 residues. The DNA for the CDR3 is TGCAGTGCTAAGACAGTCCAAGAGACCCAGTACTTC. This gives the protein CSAKTVQETQYF.

This sequence joins TRBV4-1 and TRBJ2-3, with D perhaps TRBD1 (5 bases). V was cut by 0 bases and J by 2 bases, with 15 bases left in between. This CDR3 is built from 17 residues. The V gene's germline CDR1 is MGHRA and CDR2 YSYEKL. The CDR3 sequence: CASSQDLSGYTTDTQYF. In DNA, the CDR3 is TGCGCCAGCAGCCAAGATCTTTCAGGGTACACCACAGATACGCAGTATTTT.

This clonotype was seen a handful of times. The chain links TRBV4-3 to TRBJ2-7; D is perhaps TRBD2 (6 bases). The CDR3 sequence is 15 residues long. Trimming took 4 bases from V and 2 from J, leaving 15 bases between them. Per the germline V gene, CDR1 is LGHNA and CDR2 is YSLEER. CDR3 region: CASSLIAATAYEQYF. CDR3 nucleotide sequence: TGCGCCAGCAGCCTAATAGCGGCGACCGCCTACGAGCAGTACTTC.

The V gene is TRBV12-3 or TRBV12-4, the J gene TRBJ2-5; no definite D call. This CDR3 spans 14 amino acids. Trimming took off 8 bases at V and 5 bases at J, with 18 bases between the two ends. CDR3: CASDSSQQGETQYF. The DNA of the CDR3 is TGTGCCAGCGATAGTAGCCAGCAAGGGGAGACCCAGTACTTC.

The chain uses TRBV20-1 and TRBJ2-4; 9 nucleotides agree with TRBD1. The CDR3 is 16 residues long. The germline V gene has CDR1 DFQATT and CDR2 SNEGSKA (reference sequence). V dropped 6 bases and J dropped 4; count of bases not matched to a gene: 13. As DNA, the CDR3 is TGCAGTGCCAACAAACCCGACAGGGGGGTTAAAAACATTCAGTACTTC. Residues: CSANKPDRGVKNIQYF.

Many counts were recorded for this clonotype. The genes are TRBV20-1 and TRBJ2-3, with D possibly called TRBD1 or TRBD2 (6 bases each). V lost 1 base to trimming and J lost 1 base, with 12 bases between them. The CDR3 totals 15 residues. Germline CDR1 is DFQATT and CDR2 is SNEGSKA (reference sequence). This CDR3 is CSARVKGEGTDTQYF. For the CDR3, the DNA is TGCAGTGCTAGAGTAAAGGGGGAGGGCACAGATACGCAGTATTTT.

Notes on this clonotype: A read error may account for a junction end that differs from germline. The chain couples TRBV7-6 to TRBJ2-2, with TRBD2 identical over 8 bases. CDR1 and CDR2 from the germline V gene are SGHVS and FNYEAQ. There are 15 residues in the CDR3. Written as DNA, the CDR3 is TGTGCCAGCAGCTCGCCCGGGGGGGCGTTAGGGGAACTGTTTTTT. It yields the protein CASSSPGGALGELFF.

V gene TRBV28 combines with J gene TRBJ1-1; TRBD1 matches at 9 bases. The CDR3 is 16 amino acids. Germline loops: CDR1 MDHEN, CDR2 SYDVKM. V lost 9 bases and J lost 7; bases outside the gene matches: 18. The CDR3 DNA reads as TGTGCCAGTGGGACAGGGTACATCACACCCGCCCATGAAGCTTTCTTT. This codes for CASGTGYITPAHEAFF.

This sequence joins TRBV12-3 or TRBV12-4 and TRBJ1-5, with D perhaps matching TRBD1 (5 bases). The CDR3 is 15 residues long. The germline V and J ends were trimmed by 3 bases and 0 bases, with 9 bases remaining between them. In DNA form, the CDR3 reads TGTGCCAGCAGTTTCGGGGCGAGTAGCAATCAGCCCCAGCATTTT. Protein: CASSFGASSNQPQHF.

This clonotype was detected a few times. The chain links TRBV15 to TRBJ2-1; 13 bases align to TRBD2. V shed 6 bases, J shed 5 bases, and the junction held 4 bases outside the gene matches. There are 15 residues in the CDR3. Germline V gives CDR1 LNHNV, CDR2 YYDKDF (reference sequence). The chain's CDR3 is CATSPGLAGDNEQFF. CDR3 nucleotide sequence: TGTGCCACCAGTCCCGGACTAGCGGGGGACAATGAGCAGTTCTTC.

V is TRBV20-1 and J is TRBJ1-1; 7 nucleotides match TRBD1. The V segment lost 5 bases and the J segment 0 bases; nucleotides outside the gene matches: 3. Looked up from germline, CDR1 is DFQATT and CDR2 is SNEGSKA (reference sequence). This CDR3 region has 13 residues. CDR3 DNA: TGCAGTGCTCCGACAGGGATGAACACTGAAGCTTTCTTT. Protein sequence: CSAPTGMNTEAFF.